These 27 T cell receptor beta chains were sequenced from one sample in a study of cytomegalovirus exposure and HLA in healthy donors. This PCR relied on a set of 60 Vbeta primers and 13 Jbeta primers. Libraries were prepared by immunoSEQ multiplex PCR; TCRdb keeps only in-frame clonotypes and omits some of them. Of approximately 160,000 clones in the sample, over 70% were seen once. Input material: PBMCs. The receptors were gathered from a woman between 45 and 60 years old in good health and CMV-seropositive.

The chain recombines TRBV7-3 with TRBJ2-6; a possible D gene is TRBD1 (5 bases). Germline CDR1 reads SGHTA; CDR2 reads FQGTGA. Deletions cut 4 bases from V and 2 bases from J, with 12 bases between. The CDR3 sequence is 16 residues long. CDR3 nucleotides: TGTGCCAGCAGCTCCCGGCCAGGGACTGGGGCCAACGTCCTGACTTTC. Amino acids: CASSSRPGTGANVLTF. Full variable domain (remainder filled in from reference TRBV7-3 and TRBJ2-6): GAGVSQTPSNKVTEKGKYVELRCDPISGHTALYWYRQSLGQGPEFLIYFQGTGAADDSGLPNDRFFAVRPEGSVSTLKIQRTERGDSAVYLCASSSRPGTGANVLTFGAGSRLTVL.

This clone appeared a single time. The CDR3 protein is CASRDRTNYGYTF. In nucleotides, the CDR3 is TGTGCCAGCAGGGACAGAACTAACTATGGCTACACCTTC. The chain has TRBV6-5 and TRBJ1-2, with D tentatively TRBD1 (6 bases). The germline V gene has CDR1 MNHEY and CDR2 SVGAGI. There are 13 residues in the CDR3. V lost 6 bases to trimming and J lost 0 bases, with 8 bases between them.

The chain joins TRBV28 to TRBJ1-2; D unclear. Trimming left V 5 bases short and J 8 bases short, with 9 bases between. Germline CDR1 and CDR2: MDHEN and SYDVKM. The CDR3 covers 11 residues. The CDR3 spells CASSTPGGYTF. CDR3 DNA: TGTGCCAGCAGTACACCAGGAGGCTACACCTTC.

V and J are TRBV4-2 and TRBJ2-1; 11 bases match TRBD2. The germline V gene encodes CDR1 LGHNA and CDR2 YNFKEQ. The CDR3 sequence is 17 residues long. J lost 6 bases, V lost 1 base, and 8 bases had no gene match. CDR3 coding DNA: TGTGCCAGCAGCCAAGGGCTAGCGGGAGGTCTACGCAATGAGCAGTTCTTC. This codes for CASSQGLAGGLRNEQFF.

The rearrangement links TRBV2 to TRBJ1-4, with D perhaps matching TRBD1 (6 bases). The CDR3 length is 17 residues. V was pared by 7 bases and J by 4 bases, with 22 bases between. Looked up from germline, CDR1 is SNHLY and CDR2 is FYNNEI. In nucleotides, the CDR3 is TGTGCCAGCAACCGGAAGTCGGGGGGCACGGGTAATGAAAAACTGTTTTTT. Protein product: CASNRKSGGTGNEKLFF.

The gene calls are TRBV11-3 and TRBJ2-2; 8 nucleotides match TRBD1. This CDR3 has 13 amino acids. Germline CDR1 is SGHNT and CDR2 is YENEEA. V shed 6 bases, J shed 12 bases, and the junction held 9 bases outside the gene matches. CDR3 region: CASSTGGVGKLFF. The CDR3 bases are TGTGCCAGCAGTACAGGGGGTGTAGGGAAGCTGTTTTTT.

CDR3 protein: CASSLGQGAFLSGYTF. CDR3 nucleotide sequence: TGTGCCAGCAGCTTGGGGCAGGGGGCGTTTTTGAGCGGCTACACCTTC. The chain recombines TRBV5-6 with TRBJ1-2; 8 bases map to TRBD1. The CDR3 covers 16 residues. The V segment lost 0 bases and the J segment 8 bases; nucleotides outside the gene matches: 12. From germline, CDR1 is SGHDT and CDR2 YYEEEE.

This clone was counted between two and nine times. The J gene is TRBJ2-5, the V gene TRBV4-3; TRBD2 might be the D (7 bases). Between the trimmed V and J ends, which lost 0 bases and 0 bases, there was a span of 17 bases. Looked up from germline, CDR1 is LGHNA and CDR2 is YSLEER. CDR3 length: 18 residues. This CDR3 reads CASSQDLGGGPYQETQYF. As DNA, the CDR3 is TGCGCCAGCAGCCAAGATCTAGGGGGGGGCCCGTACCAAGAGACCCAGTACTTC.

The V call is TRBV2, the J call TRBJ2-7; no clear D gene. The CDR3 is 16 residues long. Germline CDR1 SNHLY, CDR2 FYNNEI. The ends were cut back, 4 bases at V and 5 bases at J, with 21 bases in the middle. The CDR3 reads CASSVGRSVGSHEQYF. The CDR3 DNA reads TGTGCCAGCAGTGTAGGTCGGAGTGTGGGTTCCCACGAGCAGTACTTC.

The chain is built from TRBV6-5 and TRBJ1-2; 7 bases align to TRBD1. CDR1 MNHEY and CDR2 SVGAGI come from the germline V gene. This CDR3 contains 13 residues. V shed 8 bases and J 4 bases; nucleotides not matched to a gene: 7. CDR3 loop: CASRFRGSYGYTF. CDR3 coding DNA: TGTGCCAGCCGGTTCAGGGGGTCCTATGGCTACACCTTC.

In DNA, the CDR3 is TGTGCCAGTACAGGCCTCGAATTATCTGGAAACACCATATATTTT. It yields the protein CASTGLELSGNTIYF. This chain connects TRBV19 to TRBJ1-3; D gene uncertain. Trimming took 7 bases from V and 1 from J, leaving 14 bases between them. The CDR3 has 15 residues. Germline loops: CDR1 LNHDA, CDR2 SQIVND (reference sequence). The whole variable domain, filled in from reference TRBV19 and TRBJ1-3, reads DGGITQSPKYLFRKEGQNVTLSCEQNLNHDAMYWYRQDPGQGLRLIYYSQIVNDFQKGDIAEGYSVSREKKESFPLTVTSAQKNPTAFYLCASTGLELSGNTIYFGEGSWLTVV.

The genes are TRBV21-1 and TRBJ1-1; the listed D gene, TRBD1, was not tested against the DNA. TRBV21-1 is designated a pseudogene. This CDR3 region has 13 residues. The CDR3 nucleotides are TGTGCCAGCAGCCGACAGGGGAGCACTGAAGCTTTCTTT. It codes for CASSRQGSTEAFF.

The chain links TRBV12-5 to TRBJ1-1; 9 nucleotides line up with TRBD1. This CDR3 contains 13 residues. Germline V lookup: CDR1 LGHNT, CDR2 FRNRAP. Trimming removed 1 base from V and 10 bases from J; junction bases left unmatched: 4. The CDR3 DNA reads TGTGCTAGTGGTTTGGGACAGACAGGGGGAGCTTTCTTT. It specifies CASGLGQTGGAFF.

The gene calls are TRBV2 and TRBJ2-3; 7 positions agree with TRBD2. This CDR3 spans 13 amino acids. Germline V gene lookup returns CDR1 SNHLY and CDR2 FYNNEI. V dropped 6 bases and J dropped 4; count of bases not matched to a gene: 4. CDR3 sequence reads: CASSLGGADTQYF. Written as DNA, the CDR3 is TGTGCCAGCAGCCTGGGGGGGGCAGATACGCAGTATTTT.

The rearrangement links TRBV7-9 to TRBJ2-5; TRBD2 might be the D (5 bases). This CDR3 comprises 14 residues. The V and J ends lost 5 bases and 2 bases respectively, with 12 bases between them. Germline V lookup: CDR1 SEHNR, CDR2 FQNEAQ (reference sequence). The CDR3 here is CASSTRWLQETQYF. CDR3 nucleotide sequence: TGTGCCAGCAGCACTAGGTGGTTACAAGAGACCCAGTACTTC.

This clone was picked up one time. The chain uses TRBV11-2 and TRBJ2-7; D is uncertain. The germline CDR1 and CDR2 sequences are SGHAT and FQNNGV. The CDR3 is 12 amino acids. The ends were cut back, 5 bases at V and 3 bases at J, with 8 bases in the middle. The CDR3 here is CASSQQVYEQYF. CDR3 in DNA: TGTGCCAGCAGCCAGCAGGTCTACGAGCAGTACTTC.

The CDR3 loop is CASSGGQYFYEQYF. DNA of the CDR3: TGTGCCAGCAGCGGCGGACAGTACTTCTACGAGCAGTACTTC. The rearrangement links TRBV9 to TRBJ2-7, with D perhaps TRBD1 (6 bases). The CDR3 loop spans 14 amino acids. V was clipped by 3 bases and J by 3 bases, with 13 bases between them. CDR1 and CDR2 (germline): SGDLS, YYNGEE.

The CDR3 protein is CAWSWTGADEKLFF. As DNA, the CDR3 is TGTGCCTGGAGTTGGACAGGGGCAGATGAAAAACTGTTTTTT. The gene calls are TRBV30 and TRBJ1-4; 9 nucleotides agree with TRBD1. This CDR3 region has 14 residues. The germline CDR1 and CDR2 sequences are GTSNPN and SVGIG (reference sequence). V shed 2 bases, J shed 6 bases, and the junction held 4 bases outside the gene matches. The variable domain in full, completed from reference TRBV30 and TRBJ1-4, reads SQTIHQWPATLVQPVGSPLSLECTVEGTSNPNLYWYRQAAGRGLQLLFYSVGIGQISSEVPQNLSASRPQDRQFILSSKKLLLSDSGFYLCAWSWTGADEKLFFGSGTQLSVL.

J is TRBJ1-2 and V is TRBV5-1; 10 bases line up with TRBD1. The J segment lost 8 bases and the V segment lost 4 bases, leaving 14 bases of the junction unmatched. The CDR3 contains 16 residues. Germline V CDR1 and CDR2: SGHRS, YFSETQ. DNA of the CDR3: TGCGCCAGCAGCCGCAGGGTGGGGACAGGGGCTGGCGGCTACACCTTC. Translated: CASSRRVGTGAGGYTF.

This chain connects TRBV4-3 to TRBJ2-1, with D tentatively TRBD2 (6 bases). The germline CDR1 and CDR2 sequences are LGHNA and YSLEER. V lost 0 bases and J 1 base, leaving 13 bases between the germline ends. This CDR3 comprises 17 residues. CDR3 coding DNA: TGCGCCAGCAGCCAAGATCCGAATAGCGGATCCTACAATGAGCAGTTCTTC. Its protein is CASSQDPNSGSYNEQFF.

In its sample, this clone was seen a few times. The chain recombines TRBV6-5 with TRBJ1-1; TRBD1 aligns across 9 bases. The V and J ends lost 2 bases and 1 base, in that order; junction bases with no gene match: 2. Germline assignment: CDR1 MNHEY and CDR2 SVGAGI. This CDR3 has 15 residues. The chain's CDR3 is CASSYRGQGNTEAFF. CDR3 sequence (DNA): TGTGCCAGCAGTTACCGGGGACAGGGGAACACTGAAGCTTTCTTT.

This chain uses TRBV7-8 with TRBJ1-1; no clear D. V shed 5 bases and J shed 2 bases, with 12 bases lying between them. CDR3 length: 14 residues. Germline CDR1 SGHVS, CDR2 FQNEAQ. CDR3 coding DNA: TGTGCCAGCAGCCCGCGGATCGATAACACTGAAGCTTTCTTT. This sequence encodes CASSPRIDNTEAFF.

The V gene is TRBV6-1, the J gene TRBJ2-1; 7 nucleotides line up with TRBD2. V was clipped by 6 bases and J by 4 bases; unmatched bases: 9. The CDR3 runs to 15 residues. Per germline, CDR1 MNHNS and CDR2 SASEGT. CDR3: CASSREGPPYNEQFF. CDR3 bases: TGTGCCAGCAGCAGGGAGGGGCCCCCTTACAATGAGCAGTTCTTC.

This chain connects TRBV7-9 to TRBJ2-7; 8 bases map to TRBD1. V gave up 1 base and J gave up 5 bases; unmatched junction bases: 4. This CDR3 contains 14 residues. The germline gives CDR1 SEHNR, CDR2 FQNEAQ (reference sequence). The CDR3 DNA reads as TGTGCCAGCAGCTTAGGACAGGGGTCCGACGAGCAGTACTTC. Its translation: CASSLGQGSDEQYF.

For the CDR3, the DNA is TGCGCCAGCAGCTTGTTGCGGCAGAGCTCCTATAATTCACCCCTCCACTTT. Translation: CASSLLRQSSYNSPLHF. This chain connects TRBV5-1 to TRBJ1-6, with unresolved D. The CDR3 is made up of 17 amino acids. The V gene lost 1 base and the J gene lost 0 bases, with 11 bases spanning the gap. CDR1 is SGHRS and CDR2 is YFSETQ in the germline V gene.

The chain recombines TRBV5-1 with TRBJ2-7; 10 positions match TRBD1. The CDR3 extends over 14 amino acids. The V gene end was trimmed by 0 bases and the J gene end by 6 bases; junction bases not matched to a gene: 3. CDR1 and CDR2 (germline): SGHRS, YFSETQ. The CDR3 reads CASSLGQGAREQYF. The CDR3 nucleotides are TGCGCCAGCAGCTTGGGACAGGGGGCACGCGAGCAGTACTTC.

Remarks on this clone: Its ends do not fully match the called genes, so a read error is possible. J is TRBJ2-6 and V is TRBV5-8; 11 nucleotides match TRBD1. Germline assignment: CDR1 SGHTS and CDR2 YDEGEE. This CDR3 spans 20 amino acids. The CDR3 loop reads CASSLGTGGGLGDGANGLTF. In DNA form, the CDR3 reads TGTGCCAGCAGCTTGGGGACAGGGGGCGGACTGGGAGATGGGGCCAACGGCCTGACTTTC.